The T cell receptor (beta chain) described here comes from a study of shared clonotypes between healthy human individuals. CDR1 is MDHEN and CDR2 is SYDVKM in the germline V gene. Trimming left V 7 bases short and J 1 base short, with 8 bases between. CDR3 length: 13 amino acids. Repertoires were generated with immunoSEQ multiplex PCR, while TCRdb's copy carries only in-frame clones and drops some. The sample lists about a million clones, roughly 77% occurring once. The donors were adults (healthy and HIV-negative) with no recent acute infections or vaccinations. The chain is built from TRBV28 and TRBJ1-5; maybe TRBD1 (5 bases). The specimen was memory CD4+ T cells from PBMCs. Subset of the sample: CD45RA-negative fraction. The TCR originated in a man aged 18 to 29 in good health. Some clones in this sample may be carry-over from other donors' samples. The CDR3 is CASKRGSNQPQHF. DNA for the CDR3: TGTGCCAGCAAACGGGGCAGCAATCAGCCCCAGCATTTT.